The present T cell receptor (beta chain) was sequenced within a study of blood T cell repertoires in COVID-19. Germline-derived CDR1 and CDR2 are SGHTA and FQGTGA. Trimming at V came to 3 bases and at J to 4 bases, leaving 6 bases not matched to a gene. The CDR3 has 17 residues. Original processing methods: Amplification of reference gene primers was used by the study to estimate nucleated cell counts. TCRdb's table, derived via immunoSEQ multiplex PCR, lists solely in-frame clones and lacks some. V, J and clone size are those of that table, while D and trimming were read from the DNA. In the table there are fewer than 85,000 clones, more than 65% of which are singletons.

The chain combines TRBV7-3 with TRBJ2-5; 15 bases match TRBD2. Sequenced input: peripheral blood. The clonotype originates from a human donor in a cohort sampled during active COVID-19. The CDR3 bases are TGTGCCAGCAGCTTCGGGACTAGCGGGGGGTTCGGAGAGACCCAGTACTTC. Protein product: CASSFGTSGGFGETQYF.